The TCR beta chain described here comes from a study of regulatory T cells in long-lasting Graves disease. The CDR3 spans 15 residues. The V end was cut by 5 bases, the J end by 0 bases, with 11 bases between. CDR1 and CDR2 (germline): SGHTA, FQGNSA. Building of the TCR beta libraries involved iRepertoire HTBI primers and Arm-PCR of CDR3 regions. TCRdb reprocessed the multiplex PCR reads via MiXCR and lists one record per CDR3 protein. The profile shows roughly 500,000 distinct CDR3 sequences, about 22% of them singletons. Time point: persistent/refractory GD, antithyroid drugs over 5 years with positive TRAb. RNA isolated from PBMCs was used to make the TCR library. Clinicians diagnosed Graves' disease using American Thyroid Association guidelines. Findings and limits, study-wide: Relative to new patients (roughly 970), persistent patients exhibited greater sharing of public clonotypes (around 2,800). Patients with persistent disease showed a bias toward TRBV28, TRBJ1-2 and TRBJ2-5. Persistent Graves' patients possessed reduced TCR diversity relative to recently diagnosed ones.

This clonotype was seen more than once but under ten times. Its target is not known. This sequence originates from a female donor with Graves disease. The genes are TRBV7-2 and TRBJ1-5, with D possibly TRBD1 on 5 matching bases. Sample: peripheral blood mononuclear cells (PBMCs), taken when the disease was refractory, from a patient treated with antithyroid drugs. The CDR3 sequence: CASSHEGSSNQPQHF. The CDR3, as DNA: TGTGCCAGCAGCCATGAGGGGAGTAGCAATCAGCCCCAGCATTTT. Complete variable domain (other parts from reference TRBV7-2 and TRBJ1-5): GAGVSQSPSNKVTEKGKDVELRCDPISGHTALYWYRQSLGQGLEFLIYFQGNSAPDKSGLPSDRFSAERTGGSVSTLTIQRTQQEDSAVYLCASSHEGSSNQPQHFGDGTRLSIL.